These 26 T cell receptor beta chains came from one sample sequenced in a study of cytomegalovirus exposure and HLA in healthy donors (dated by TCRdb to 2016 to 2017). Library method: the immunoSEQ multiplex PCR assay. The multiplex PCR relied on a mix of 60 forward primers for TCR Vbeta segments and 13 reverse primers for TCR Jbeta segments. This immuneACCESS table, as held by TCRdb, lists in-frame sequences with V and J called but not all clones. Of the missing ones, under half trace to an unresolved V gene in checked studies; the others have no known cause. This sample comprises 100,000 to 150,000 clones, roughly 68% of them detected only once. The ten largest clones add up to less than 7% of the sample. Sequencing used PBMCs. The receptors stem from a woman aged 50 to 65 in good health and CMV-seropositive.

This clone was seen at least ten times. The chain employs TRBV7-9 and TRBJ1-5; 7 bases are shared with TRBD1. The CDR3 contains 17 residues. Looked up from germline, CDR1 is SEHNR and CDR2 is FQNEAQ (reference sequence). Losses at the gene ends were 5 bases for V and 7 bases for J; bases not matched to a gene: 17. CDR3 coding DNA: TGTGCCAGCAGCCCCGGGACAGAAAGGGGTGGTAGACAGCCCCAGCATTTT. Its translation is CASSPGTERGGRQPQHF. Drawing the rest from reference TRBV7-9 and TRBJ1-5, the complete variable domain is DTGVSQNPRHKITKRGQNVTFRCDPISEHNRLYWYRQTLGQGPEFLTYFQNEAQLEKSRLLSDRFSAERPKGSFSTLEIQRTEQGDSAMYLCASSPGTERGGRQPQHFGDGTRLSIL.

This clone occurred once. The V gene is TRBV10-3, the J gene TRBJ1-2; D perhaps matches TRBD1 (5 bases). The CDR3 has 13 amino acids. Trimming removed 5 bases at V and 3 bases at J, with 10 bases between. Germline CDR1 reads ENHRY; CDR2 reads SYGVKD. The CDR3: CAISTQVYYGYTF. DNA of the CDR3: TGTGCCATCAGTACACAGGTCTACTATGGCTACACCTTC.

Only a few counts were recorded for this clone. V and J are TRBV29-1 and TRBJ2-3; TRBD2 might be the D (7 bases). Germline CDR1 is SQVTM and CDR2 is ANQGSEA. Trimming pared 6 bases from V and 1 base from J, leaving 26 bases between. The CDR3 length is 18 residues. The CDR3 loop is CSVGGRRAALGGTDTQYF. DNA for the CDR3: TGCAGCGTGGGGGGGCGCAGGGCGGCTCTCGGGGGCACAGATACGCAGTATTTT.

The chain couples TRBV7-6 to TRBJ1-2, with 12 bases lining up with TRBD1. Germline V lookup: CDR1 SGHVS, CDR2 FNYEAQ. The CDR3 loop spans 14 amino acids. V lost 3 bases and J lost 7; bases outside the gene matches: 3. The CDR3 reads CASSLGQGATGYTF. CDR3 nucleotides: TGTGCCAGCAGCTTGGGACAGGGGGCGACTGGCTACACCTTC.

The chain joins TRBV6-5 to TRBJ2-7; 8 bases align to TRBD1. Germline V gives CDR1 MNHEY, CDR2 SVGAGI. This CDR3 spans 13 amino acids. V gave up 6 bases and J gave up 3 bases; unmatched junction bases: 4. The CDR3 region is CASRGTGVYEQYF. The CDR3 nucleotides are TGTGCCAGCAGAGGGACAGGAGTCTACGAGCAGTACTTC.

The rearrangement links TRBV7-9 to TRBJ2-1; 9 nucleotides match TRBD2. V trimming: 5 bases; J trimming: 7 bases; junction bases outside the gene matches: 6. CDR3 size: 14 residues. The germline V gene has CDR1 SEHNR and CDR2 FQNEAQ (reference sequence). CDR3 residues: CASSPGLARNEQFF. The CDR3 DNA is TGTGCCAGCAGCCCCGGACTAGCGCGGAATGAGCAGTTCTTC.

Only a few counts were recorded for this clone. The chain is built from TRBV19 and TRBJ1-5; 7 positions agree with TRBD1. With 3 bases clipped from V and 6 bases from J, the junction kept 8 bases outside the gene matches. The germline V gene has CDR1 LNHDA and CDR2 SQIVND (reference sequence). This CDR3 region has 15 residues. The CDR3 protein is CASSIGTVGGQPQHF. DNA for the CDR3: TGTGCCAGTAGTATCGGGACAGTCGGGGGTCAGCCCCAGCATTTT.

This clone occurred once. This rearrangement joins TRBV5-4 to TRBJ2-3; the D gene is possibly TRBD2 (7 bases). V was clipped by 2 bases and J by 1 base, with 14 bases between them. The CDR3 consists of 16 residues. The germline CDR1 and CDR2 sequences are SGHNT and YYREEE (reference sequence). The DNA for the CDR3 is TGTGCCAGCAGCTTTCGCCTCGGGGGGCGCACAGATACGCAGTATTTT. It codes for CASSFRLGGRTDTQYF.

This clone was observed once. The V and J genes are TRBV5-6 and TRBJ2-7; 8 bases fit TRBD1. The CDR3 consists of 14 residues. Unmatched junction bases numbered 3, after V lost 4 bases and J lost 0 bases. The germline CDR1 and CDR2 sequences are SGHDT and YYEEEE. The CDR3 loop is CASSVGQGSYEQYF. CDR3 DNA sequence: TGTGCCAGCAGCGTAGGACAGGGCTCCTACGAGCAGTACTTC.

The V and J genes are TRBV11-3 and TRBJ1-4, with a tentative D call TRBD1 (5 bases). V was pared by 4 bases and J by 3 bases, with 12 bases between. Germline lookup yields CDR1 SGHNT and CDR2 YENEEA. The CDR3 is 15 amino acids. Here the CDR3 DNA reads TGTGCCAGCAGCTCTCAGGGAATGTCTAATGAAAAACTGTTTTTT. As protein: CASSSQGMSNEKLFF.

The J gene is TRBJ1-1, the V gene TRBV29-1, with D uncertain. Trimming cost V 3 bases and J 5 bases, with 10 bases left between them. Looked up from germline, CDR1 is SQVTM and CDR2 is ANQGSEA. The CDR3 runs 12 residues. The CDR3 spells CSVEADRTEAFF. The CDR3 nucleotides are TGCAGCGTTGAGGCGGATCGAACTGAAGCTTTCTTT. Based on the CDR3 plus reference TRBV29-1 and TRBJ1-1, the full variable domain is SAVISQKPSRDICQRGTSLTIQCQVDSQVTMMFWYRQQPGQSLTLIATANQGSEATYESGFVIDKFPISRPNLTFSTLTVSNMSPEDSSIYLCSVEADRTEAFFGQGTRLTVV.

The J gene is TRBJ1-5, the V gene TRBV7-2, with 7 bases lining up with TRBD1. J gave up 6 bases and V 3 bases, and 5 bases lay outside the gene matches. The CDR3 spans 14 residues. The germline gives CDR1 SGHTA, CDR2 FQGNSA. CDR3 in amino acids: CASSFGQGVQPQHF. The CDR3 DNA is TGTGCCAGCAGCTTCGGGCAGGGGGTTCAGCCCCAGCATTTT.

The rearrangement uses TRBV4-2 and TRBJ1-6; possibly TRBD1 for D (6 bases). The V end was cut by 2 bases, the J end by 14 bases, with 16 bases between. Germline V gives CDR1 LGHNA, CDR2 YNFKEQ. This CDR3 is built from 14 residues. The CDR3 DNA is TGTGCCAGCAGCCAATACAGGGAGGGCTCGTCCCTCCACTTT. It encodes CASSQYREGSSLHF.

CDR3 coding DNA: TGTGCCAGCTCACTTTTATCCACAGGGGGAGGCTATGGCTACACCTTC. Its translation is CASSLLSTGGGYGYTF. The V call is TRBV18, the J call TRBJ1-2; 8 nucleotides match TRBD1. Germline V gene data show CDR1 as KGHSH and CDR2 as LQKENI. This CDR3 contains 16 residues. Trimming at V came to 4 bases and at J to 4 bases, leaving 11 bases not matched to a gene.

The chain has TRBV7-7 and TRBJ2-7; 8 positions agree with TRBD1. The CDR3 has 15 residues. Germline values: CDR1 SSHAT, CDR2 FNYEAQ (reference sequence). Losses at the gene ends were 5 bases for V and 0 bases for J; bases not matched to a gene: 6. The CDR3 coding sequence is TGTGCCAGCAGCCCAGGGACAGGCCTCTCCTACGAGCAGTACTTC. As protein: CASSPGTGLSYEQYF. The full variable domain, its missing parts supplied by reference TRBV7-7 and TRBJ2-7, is GAGVSQSPRYKVTKRGQDVTLRCDPISSHATLYWYQQALGQGPEFLTYFNYEAQPDKSGLPSDRFSAERPEGSISTLTIQRTEQRDSAMYRCASSPGTGLSYEQYFGPGTRLTVT.

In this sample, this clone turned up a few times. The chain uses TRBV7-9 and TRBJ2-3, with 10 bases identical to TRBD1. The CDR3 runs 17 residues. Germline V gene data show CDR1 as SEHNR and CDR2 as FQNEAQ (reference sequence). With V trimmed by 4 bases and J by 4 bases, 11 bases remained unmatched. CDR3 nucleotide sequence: TGTGCCAGCAGCTCACCGGGACAGGGGTTTCGTTCAGATACGCAGTATTTT. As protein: CASSSPGQGFRSDTQYF.

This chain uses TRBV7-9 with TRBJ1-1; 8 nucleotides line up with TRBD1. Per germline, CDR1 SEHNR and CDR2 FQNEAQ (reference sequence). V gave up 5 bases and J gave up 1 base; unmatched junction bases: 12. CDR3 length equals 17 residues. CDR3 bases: TGTGCCAGCAGCCCCGGACAGGGCTTTGGATCGAACACTGAAGCTTTCTTT. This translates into CASSPGQGFGSNTEAFF.

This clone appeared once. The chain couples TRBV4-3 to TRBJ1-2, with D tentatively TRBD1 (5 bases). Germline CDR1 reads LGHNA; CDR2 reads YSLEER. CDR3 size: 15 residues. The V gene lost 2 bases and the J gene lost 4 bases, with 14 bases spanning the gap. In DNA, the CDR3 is TGCGCCAGCAGCCAAAGGATTGACAGTATCTATGGCTACACCTTC. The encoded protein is CASSQRIDSIYGYTF.

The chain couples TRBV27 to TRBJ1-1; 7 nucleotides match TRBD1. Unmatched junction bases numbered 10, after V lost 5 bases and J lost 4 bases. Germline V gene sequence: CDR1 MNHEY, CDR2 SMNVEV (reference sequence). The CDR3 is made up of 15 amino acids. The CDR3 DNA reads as TGTGCCAGCAGTCGCCGGGACAGCCGGATCACTGAAGCTTTCTTT. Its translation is CASSRRDSRITEAFF.

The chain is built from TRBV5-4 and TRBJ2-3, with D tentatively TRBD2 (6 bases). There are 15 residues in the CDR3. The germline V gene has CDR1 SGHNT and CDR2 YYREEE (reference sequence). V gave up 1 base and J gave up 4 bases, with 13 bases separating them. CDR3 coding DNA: TGTGCCAGCAGCTTGAGCGCAGGGAGGCCAGATACGCAGTATTTT. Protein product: CASSLSAGRPDTQYF.

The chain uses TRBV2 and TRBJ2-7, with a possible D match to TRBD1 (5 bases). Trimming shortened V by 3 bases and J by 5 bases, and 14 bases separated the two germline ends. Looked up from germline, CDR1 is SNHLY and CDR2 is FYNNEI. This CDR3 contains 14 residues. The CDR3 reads CASSDQGAGDEQYF. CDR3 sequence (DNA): TGTGCCAGCAGTGACCAGGGCGCCGGCGACGAGCAGTACTTC.

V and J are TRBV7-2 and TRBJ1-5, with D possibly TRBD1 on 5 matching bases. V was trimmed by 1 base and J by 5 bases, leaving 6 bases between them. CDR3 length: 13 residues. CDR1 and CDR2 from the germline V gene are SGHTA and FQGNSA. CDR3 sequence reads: CASSLEGYQPQHF. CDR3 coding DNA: TGTGCCAGCAGCTTAGAGGGGTATCAGCCCCAGCATTTT.

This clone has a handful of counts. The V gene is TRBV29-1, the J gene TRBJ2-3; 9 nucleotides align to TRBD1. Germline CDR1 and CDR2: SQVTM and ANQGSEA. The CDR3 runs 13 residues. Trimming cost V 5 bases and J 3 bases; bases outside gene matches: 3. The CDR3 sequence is CSVRQGGTDTQYF. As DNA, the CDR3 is TGCAGCGTTAGACAGGGGGGAACAGATACGCAGTATTTT.

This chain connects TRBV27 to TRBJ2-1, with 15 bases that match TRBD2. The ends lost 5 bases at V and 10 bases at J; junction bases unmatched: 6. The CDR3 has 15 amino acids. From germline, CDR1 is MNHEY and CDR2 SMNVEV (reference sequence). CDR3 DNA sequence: TGTGCCAGCAGTAGGACTAGCGGGGGGGCTGGGGAGCAGTTCTTC. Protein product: CASSRTSGGAGEQFF.

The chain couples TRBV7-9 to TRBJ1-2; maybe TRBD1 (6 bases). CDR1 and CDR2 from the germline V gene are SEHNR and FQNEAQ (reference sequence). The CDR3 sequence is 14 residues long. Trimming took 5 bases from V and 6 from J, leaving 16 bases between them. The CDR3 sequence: CASSPQLTGHGYTF. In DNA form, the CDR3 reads TGTGCCAGCAGCCCCCAGCTGACAGGTCATGGCTACACCTTC. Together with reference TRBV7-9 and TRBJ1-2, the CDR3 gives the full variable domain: DTGVSQNPRHKITKRGQNVTFRCDPISEHNRLYWYRQTLGQGPEFLTYFQNEAQLEKSRLLSDRFSAERPKGSFSTLEIQRTEQGDSAMYLCASSPQLTGHGYTFGSGTRLTVV.

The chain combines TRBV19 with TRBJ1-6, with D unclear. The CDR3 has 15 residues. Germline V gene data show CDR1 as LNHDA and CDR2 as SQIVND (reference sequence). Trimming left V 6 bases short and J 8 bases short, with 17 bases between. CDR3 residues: CASSSPGLRDSPLHF. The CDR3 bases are TGTGCCAGTAGCTCCCCGGGTCTCCGGGATTCACCCCTCCACTTT.